This TCR beta chain derives from a study of T cell changes during pregnancy in multiple sclerosis. The CDR3 runs 12 residues. Trimming shortened V by 0 bases and J by 6 bases, and 4 bases separated the two germline ends. Germline V gene data show CDR1 as SGHTA and CDR2 as FQGTGA. TCRdb keeps only in-frame clones here, not all; method: immunoSEQ multiplex PCR. Among some 96,000 clones listed, around 92% were seen once. The source of this sequence is a female donor with multiple sclerosis, enrolled in a pregnancy study. The source material was peripheral blood, sampled after pregnancy. The genes are TRBV7-3 and TRBJ2-3, with D unresolved. For the CDR3, the DNA is TGTGCCAGCAGCTTAACGTATGATACGCAGTATTTT. Translated: CASSLTYDTQYF.